Here is one T cell receptor (beta chain) with its context. Its antigen is as yet unknown. Libraries of TCR beta came from iRepertoire HTBI primers plus Arm-PCR of CDR3 regions. TCRdb ran MiXCR on the multiplex PCR reads and lists one entry per CDR3 protein. The sample has approximately 380,000 distinct CDR3 sequences, under 25% seen once. These data are taken from a study of regulatory T cells in long-lasting Graves disease. CDR1 is DFQATT, CDR2 SNEGSKA, per germline (reference sequence). The V end lost 6 bases, the J end lost 3 bases, and 14 bases lay between the germline ends. The CDR3 covers 13 residues. Time point of the sample: persistent/refractory GD, antithyroid drugs over 5 years with positive TRAb. Preparation of the TCR library used RNA extracted from PBMCs. Findings and caveats of the study: For persistent Graves' patients, TCR diversity was lower than for newly diagnosed ones. Among samples with persistent disease, TRBV28, TRBJ1-2 and TRBJ2-5 were favored.

This clonotype was sampled from a female donor with Graves disease. Source: peripheral blood mononuclear cells (PBMCs), taken when the disease was refractory, from a patient treated with antithyroid drugs. The V gene is TRBV20-1, the J gene TRBJ1-1, with D maybe TRBD1 (5 bases). CDR3 residues: CSAPTRGYTEAFF. The CDR3 DNA sequence: TGCAGTGCCCCGACGAGGGGTTACACTGAAGCTTTCTTT.